This TCR beta chain stems from a study of shared clonotypes between healthy human individuals. Germline CDR1 is KGHSH and CDR2 is LQKENI. V dropped 8 bases and J dropped 3 bases, with 25 bases sitting between them. This CDR3 is built from 17 residues. At deep level, the assay was performed. Libraries were prepared by immunoSEQ multiplex PCR; TCRdb keeps only in-frame clonotypes and omits some of them. This sample carries approximately 510,000 clones, 60% to 85% of them seen once, and the ten largest clones take 10% to 15%. Donors had no recently reported acute infections or vaccinations and were HIV-negative.

Sequenced material: PBMCs. This receptor was taken from a woman between 40 and 55 years old in good health. Some clones in this sample may be carry-over from other donors' samples. V usage is TRBV18 and J usage is TRBJ1-2; no reliable D call. The CDR3 coding sequence is TGTGCCAGCACCATCCAAGAGACCACCGGGCGGTACTATGGCTACACCTTC. This gives the protein CASTIQETTGRYYGYTF.